The 8 T cell receptor beta chains in this list originate from one sample, sequenced in a study of CD8 T cells in ankylosing spondylitis. The study, taken as a whole, reports: Ankylosing spondylitis blood seemed to carry a telltale TCR beta motif made of about 8 highly homologous variants.

TCRdb ran MiXCR on the 5' RACE reads and lists one entry per CDR3 protein. The table records roughly 300,000 distinct CDR3 sequences, around 8% of them present only once. For these TCRs, the target antigens are not known. Input material: blood, either unsorted or a sorted T cell fraction (not recorded which). The receptors were sampled from a male donor with ankylosing spondylitis.

The rearrangement uses TRBV20-1 and TRBJ2-7, with 8 bases lining up with TRBD2. Trimming removed 4 bases from V and 0 bases from J; junction bases left unmatched: 5. Germline CDR1 and CDR2: DFQATT and SNEGSKA (reference sequence). This CDR3 has 14 amino acids. The CDR3 nucleotides read TGCAGTGCTACCGGCAGCGGGAGCTCCTACGAGCAGTACTTC. It specifies CSATGSGSSYEQYF.

The chain is built from TRBV20-1 and TRBJ2-7; weak D call: TRBD2 (6 bases). The germline gives CDR1 DFQATT, CDR2 SNEGSKA (reference sequence). The V gene lost 3 bases and the J gene lost 5 bases, with 14 bases spanning the gap. The CDR3 consists of 13 residues. This CDR3 is CSASREYYNEQYF. The CDR3 DNA follows: TGCAGTGCTAGCCGGGAGTACTATAACGAGCAGTACTTC.

The rearrangement joins TRBV20-1 to TRBJ2-5; no clear D. This CDR3 region has 11 residues. Trimming cost V 7 bases and J 2 bases, with 8 bases left between them. Germline V CDR1 and CDR2: DFQATT, SNEGSKA (reference sequence). This CDR3 is CSVMDQETQYF. The CDR3 DNA sequence: TGCAGTGTTATGGATCAAGAGACCCAGTACTTC.

This chain joins TRBV3-1 and TRBJ2-1; 7 nucleotides agree with TRBD1. This CDR3 has 14 residues. Germline CDR1 and CDR2: LGHDT and YNNKEL (reference sequence). After removal of 6 bases from V and 5 bases from J, the junction contained 7 bases not matched to a gene. The CDR3 nucleotides read TGTGCCAGCAGACGTAGGGGGCCCCACAATGAGCAGTTCTTC. Translating it yields CASRRRGPHNEQFF.

This clonotype was seen repeatedly, ten times or more. The V and J genes are TRBV18 and TRBJ2-1; D unclear. Germline assignment: CDR1 KGHSH and CDR2 LQKENI. The CDR3 has 13 amino acids. V dropped 2 bases and J dropped 5 bases, with 7 bases sitting between them. CDR3 DNA: TGTGCCAGCTCACCAGAGGCAGACAATGAGCAGTTCTTC. It codes for CASSPEADNEQFF.

The chain couples TRBV20-1 to TRBJ2-7; 7 bases match TRBD2. J lost 2 bases, V lost 6 bases, and 10 bases had no gene match. Germline CDR1 reads DFQATT; CDR2 reads SNEGSKA (reference sequence). The CDR3 has 14 amino acids. CDR3 sequence: CSARKAGPPYEQYF. The CDR3 DNA follows: TGCAGTGCCCGGAAAGCGGGGCCCCCCTACGAGCAGTACTTC.

This clonotype was counted between two and nine times. The V call is TRBV24-1, the J call TRBJ2-3; TRBD2 is a possible D gene (6 bases). Trimming pared 3 bases from V and 2 bases from J, leaving 14 bases between. The CDR3 covers 16 residues. Germline lookup yields CDR1 KGHDR and CDR2 SFDVKD. In nucleotides, the CDR3 is TGTGCCACCAGTGATCGGGCGGGGATCTCCACAGATACGCAGTATTTT. It encodes CATSDRAGISTDTQYF.

The chain is built from TRBV27 and TRBJ1-4; possible D gene TRBD1, 5 bases. With 7 bases removed from V and 4 bases from J, the gap between germline ends came to 13 bases. Germline V lookup: CDR1 MNHEY, CDR2 SMNVEV (reference sequence). The CDR3 runs to 14 residues. CDR3 sequence: CASMRQSGNEKLFF. The CDR3, as DNA: TGTGCCAGCATGAGACAGAGTGGTAATGAAAAACTGTTTTTT.